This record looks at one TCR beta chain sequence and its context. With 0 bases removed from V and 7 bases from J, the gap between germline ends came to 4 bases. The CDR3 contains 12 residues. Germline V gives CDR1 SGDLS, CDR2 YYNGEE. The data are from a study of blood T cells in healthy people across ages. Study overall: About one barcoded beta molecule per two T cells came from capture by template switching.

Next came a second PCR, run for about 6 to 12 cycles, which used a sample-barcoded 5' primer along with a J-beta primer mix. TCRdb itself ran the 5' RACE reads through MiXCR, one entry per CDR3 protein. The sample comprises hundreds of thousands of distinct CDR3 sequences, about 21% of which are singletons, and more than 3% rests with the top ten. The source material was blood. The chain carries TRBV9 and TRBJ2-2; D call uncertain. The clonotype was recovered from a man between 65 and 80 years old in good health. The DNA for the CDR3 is TGTGCCAGCAGCGTAGAAGTCGGGGAGCTGTTTTTT. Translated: CASSVEVGELFF.